This T cell receptor (beta chain) was captured by sequencing in a study of T cell repertoires in cytomegalovirus infection. For the study at large: Public TCR beta signatures marked donors with CMV infection and the matching HLA. Study-wide results and caveats: Dominant in the ex vivo response were TCR beta clonotypes restricted by HLA-C and specific for CMV.

CDR1 is SGHRS, CDR2 YFSETQ, per germline. CDR3 size: 17 residues. TCRdb used MiXCR to reprocess the reads, holding one entry per CDR3 protein. The table records hundreds of thousands of distinct CDR3 sequences, 20% to 25% of them present only once. As for this clonotype: Its antigen is not known. The junction and the germline gene differ at one end; a read error may be behind it.

Sequencing input: CD8+ T cells from PBMCs. The clonotype originates from a human donor in good health (CMV status not recorded). Some clones in this sample may be carry-over from other donors' samples. The rearrangement joins TRBV5-1 to TRBJ1-4, with 11 bases that match TRBD1. Here the CDR3 reads CASNLGWTGGADEKLFF. CDR3 nucleotides: TGCGCCAGCAACTTGGGATGGACAGGGGGCGCCGATGAAAAACTGTTTTTT.